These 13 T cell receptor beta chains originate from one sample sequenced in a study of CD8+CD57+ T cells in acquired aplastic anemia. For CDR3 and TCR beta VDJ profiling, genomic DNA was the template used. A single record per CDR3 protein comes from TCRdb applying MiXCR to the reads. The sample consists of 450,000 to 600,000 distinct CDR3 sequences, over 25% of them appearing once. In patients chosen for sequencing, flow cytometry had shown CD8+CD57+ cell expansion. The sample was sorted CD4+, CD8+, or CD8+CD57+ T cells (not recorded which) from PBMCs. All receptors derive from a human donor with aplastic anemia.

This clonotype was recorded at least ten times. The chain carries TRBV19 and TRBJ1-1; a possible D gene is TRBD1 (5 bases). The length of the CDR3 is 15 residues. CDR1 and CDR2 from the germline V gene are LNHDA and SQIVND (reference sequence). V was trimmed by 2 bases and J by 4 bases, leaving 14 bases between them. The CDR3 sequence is CASSIRKGLGTEAFF. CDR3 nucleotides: TGTGCCAGTAGTATACGAAAGGGGCTGGGCACTGAAGCTTTCTTT.

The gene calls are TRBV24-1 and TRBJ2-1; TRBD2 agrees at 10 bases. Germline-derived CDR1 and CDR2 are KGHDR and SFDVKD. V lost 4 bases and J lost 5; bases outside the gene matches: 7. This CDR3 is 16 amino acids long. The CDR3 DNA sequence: TGTGCCACCAGTGAACCTCTAGCGGGGGTCAACAATGAGCAGTTCTTC. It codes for CATSEPLAGVNNEQFF.

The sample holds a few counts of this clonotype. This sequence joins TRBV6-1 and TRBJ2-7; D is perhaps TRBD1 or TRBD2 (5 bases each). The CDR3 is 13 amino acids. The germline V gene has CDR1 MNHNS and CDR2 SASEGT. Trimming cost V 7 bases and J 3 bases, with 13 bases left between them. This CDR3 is CASNRDGNYEQYF. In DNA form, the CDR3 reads TGTGCCAGCAACCGGGACGGGAACTACGAGCAGTACTTC.

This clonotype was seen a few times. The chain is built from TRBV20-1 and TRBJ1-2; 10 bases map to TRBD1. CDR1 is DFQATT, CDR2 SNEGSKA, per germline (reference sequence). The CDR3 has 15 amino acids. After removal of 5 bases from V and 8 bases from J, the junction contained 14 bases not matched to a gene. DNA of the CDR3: TGCAGTGCTCGGACAGGGGGAGGGGGACTAGGGGGCTACACCTTC. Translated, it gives CSARTGGGGLGGYTF.

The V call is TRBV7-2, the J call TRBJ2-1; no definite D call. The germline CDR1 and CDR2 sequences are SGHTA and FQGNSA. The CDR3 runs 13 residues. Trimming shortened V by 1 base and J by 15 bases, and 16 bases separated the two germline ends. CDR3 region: CASSLGISPRRFF. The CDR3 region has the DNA TGTGCCAGCAGCTTAGGAATTTCGCCCCGAAGGTTCTTC.

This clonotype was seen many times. The CDR3 reads CSVETGGSGQPQHF. The CDR3 DNA is TGCAGCGTTGAGACAGGGGGCTCGGGACAGCCCCAGCATTTT. J is TRBJ1-5 and V is TRBV29-1, with 10 bases lining up with TRBD1. With 3 bases clipped from V and 7 bases from J, the junction kept 6 bases outside the gene matches. The CDR3 is 14 residues long. Germline CDR1 SQVTM, CDR2 ANQGSEA. Variable domain in full (rest from reference TRBV29-1 and TRBJ1-5): SAVISQKPSRDICQRGTSLTIQCQVDSQVTMMFWYRQQPGQSLTLIATANQGSEATYESGFVIDKFPISRPNLTFSTLTVSNMSPEDSSIYLCSVETGGSGQPQHFGDGTRLSIL.

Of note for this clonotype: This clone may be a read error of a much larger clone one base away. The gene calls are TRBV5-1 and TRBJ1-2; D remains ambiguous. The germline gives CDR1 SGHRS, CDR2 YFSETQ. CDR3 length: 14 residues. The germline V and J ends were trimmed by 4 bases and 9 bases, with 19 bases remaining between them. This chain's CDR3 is CASSIDPVSWSYTF. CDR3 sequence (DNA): TGCGCCAGCAGCATAGACCCGGTCAGCTGGAGCTACACCTTC. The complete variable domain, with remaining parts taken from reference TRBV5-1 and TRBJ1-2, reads KAGVTQTPRYLIKTRGQQVTLSCSPISGHRSVSWYQQTPGQGLQFLFEYFSETQRNKGNFPGRFSGRQFSNSRSEMNVSTLELGDSALYLCASSIDPVSWSYTFGSGTRLTVV.

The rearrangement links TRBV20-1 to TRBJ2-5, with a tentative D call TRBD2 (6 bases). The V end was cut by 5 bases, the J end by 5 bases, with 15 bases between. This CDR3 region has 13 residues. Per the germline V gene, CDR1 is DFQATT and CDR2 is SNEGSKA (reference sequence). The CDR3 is CSARLGGDETQYF. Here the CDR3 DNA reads TGCAGTGCTCGACTAGGAGGTGATGAGACCCAGTACTTC.

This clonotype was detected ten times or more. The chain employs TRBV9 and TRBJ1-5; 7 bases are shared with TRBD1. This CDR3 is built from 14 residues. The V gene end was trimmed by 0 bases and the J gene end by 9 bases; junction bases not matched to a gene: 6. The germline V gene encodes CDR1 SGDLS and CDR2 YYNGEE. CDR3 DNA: TGTGCCAGCAGCGTAGACAGGGGTGGTCCGCCCCAGCATTTT. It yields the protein CASSVDRGGPPQHF. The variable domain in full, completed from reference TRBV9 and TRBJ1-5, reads DSGVTQTPKHLITATGQRVTLRCSPRSGDLSVYWYQQSLDQGLQFLIQYYNGEERAKGNILERFSAQQFPDLHSELNLSSLELGDSALYFCASSVDRGGPPQHFGDGTRLSIL.

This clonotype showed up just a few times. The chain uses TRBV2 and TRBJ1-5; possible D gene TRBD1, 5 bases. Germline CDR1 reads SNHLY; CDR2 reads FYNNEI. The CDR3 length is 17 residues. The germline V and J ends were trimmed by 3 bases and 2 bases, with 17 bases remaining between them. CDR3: CASSDSRGPGGNQPQHF. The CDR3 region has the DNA TGTGCCAGCAGTGACAGTAGGGGCCCCGGGGGCAATCAGCCCCAGCATTTT.

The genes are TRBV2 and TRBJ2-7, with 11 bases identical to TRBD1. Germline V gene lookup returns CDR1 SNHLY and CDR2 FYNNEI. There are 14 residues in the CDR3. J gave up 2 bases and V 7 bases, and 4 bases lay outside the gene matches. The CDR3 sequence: CASNGTGGTYEQYF. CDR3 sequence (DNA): TGTGCCAGCAACGGGACAGGGGGAACCTACGAGCAGTACTTC.

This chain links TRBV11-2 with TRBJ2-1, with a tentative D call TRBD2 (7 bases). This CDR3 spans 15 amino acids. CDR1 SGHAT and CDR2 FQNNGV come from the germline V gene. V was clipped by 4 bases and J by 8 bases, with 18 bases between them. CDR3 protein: CASSSAGGAVYEQFF. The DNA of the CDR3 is TGTGCCAGCAGCTCCGCTGGGGGGGCCGTCTATGAGCAGTTCTTC.

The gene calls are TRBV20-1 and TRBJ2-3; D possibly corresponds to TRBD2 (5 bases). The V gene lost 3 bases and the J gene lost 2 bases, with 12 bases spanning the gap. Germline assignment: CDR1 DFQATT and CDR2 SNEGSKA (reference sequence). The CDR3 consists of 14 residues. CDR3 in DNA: TGCAGTGCTAGGGACCCGGGGTACACAGATACGCAGTATTTT. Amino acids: CSARDPGYTDTQYF.